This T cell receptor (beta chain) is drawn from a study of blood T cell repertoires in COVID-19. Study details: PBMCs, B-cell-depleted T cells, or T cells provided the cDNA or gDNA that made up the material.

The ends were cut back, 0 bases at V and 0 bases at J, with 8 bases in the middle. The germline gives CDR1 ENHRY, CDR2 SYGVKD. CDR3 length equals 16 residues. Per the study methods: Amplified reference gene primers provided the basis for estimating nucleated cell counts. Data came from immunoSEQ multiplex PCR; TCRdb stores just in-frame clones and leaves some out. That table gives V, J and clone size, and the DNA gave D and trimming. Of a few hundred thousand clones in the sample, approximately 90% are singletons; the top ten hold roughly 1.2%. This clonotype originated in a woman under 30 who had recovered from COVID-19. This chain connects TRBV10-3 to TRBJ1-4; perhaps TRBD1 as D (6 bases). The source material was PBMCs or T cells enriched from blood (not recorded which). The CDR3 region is CAISESAGATNEKLFF. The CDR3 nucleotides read TGTGCCATCAGTGAGTCCGCAGGGGCAACTAATGAAAAACTGTTTTTT.